Here is one T cell receptor beta chain with its context. No antigen is known for it. A much larger clone differs by one base, so this may be a read error. Here the CDR3 omits its conserved ending phenylalanine or tryptophan, so a read error is the likely source. What was amplified from RNA transcripts were TCR beta CDR3 regions. First-round RT-PCR targeting the TCR CDR3 was performed with the HTBI primer set. A single record per CDR3 protein comes from TCRdb applying MiXCR to the multiplex PCR reads. The sample lists more than 350,000 distinct CDR3 sequences; around 15% were seen once. Clinicians diagnosed patients from clinical symptoms, serum thyroxine and TRAb, thyroid ultrasound and orbital computed tomography. This CDR3 has 12 amino acids. V was cut by 5 bases and J by 8 bases, with 10 bases left in between. Germline loops: CDR1 MNHEY, CDR2 SVGEGT. These data belong to a study of T cells in Graves' hyperthyroidism and ophthalmopathy. Broader study findings: From stable hyperthyroidism, ophthalmopathy was set apart by a 13 V-J model. Blood shared most expanded thyroid clonotypes above 0.001.

The chain couples TRBV6-2 or TRBV6-3 to TRBJ2-1, with D perhaps TRBD1 (5 bases). This TCR came from a woman aged 55-75 years with Graves' ophthalmopathy. The sequenced material came from blood. CDR3 loop: CASSPQTDEQFS. The DNA for the CDR3 is TGTGCCAGCAGTCCTCAGACAGATGAGCAGTTCTCC.